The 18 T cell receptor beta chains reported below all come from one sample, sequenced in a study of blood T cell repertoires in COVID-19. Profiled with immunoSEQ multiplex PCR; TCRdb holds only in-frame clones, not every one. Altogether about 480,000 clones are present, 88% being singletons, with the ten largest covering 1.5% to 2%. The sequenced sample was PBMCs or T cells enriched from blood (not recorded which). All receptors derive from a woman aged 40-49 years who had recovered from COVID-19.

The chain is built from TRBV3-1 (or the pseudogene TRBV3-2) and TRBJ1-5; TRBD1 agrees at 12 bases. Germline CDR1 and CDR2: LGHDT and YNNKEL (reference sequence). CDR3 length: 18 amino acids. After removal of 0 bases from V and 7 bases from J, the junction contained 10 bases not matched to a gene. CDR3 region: CASSQDITGQGAGQPQHF. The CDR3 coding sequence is TGTGCCAGCAGCCAAGATATTACGGGACAGGGGGCGGGACAGCCCCAGCATTTT.

In nucleotides, the CDR3 is TGCGCCAGCAGCTTGGGGACGTGGCGGGAGGGACCCAATGAGCAGTTCTTC. It codes for CASSLGTWREGPNEQFF. The chain uses TRBV5-1 and TRBJ2-1, with 9 bases identical to TRBD2. Per germline, CDR1 SGHRS and CDR2 YFSETQ. With V trimmed by 0 bases and J by 6 bases, 10 bases remained unmatched. The CDR3 is made up of 17 amino acids.

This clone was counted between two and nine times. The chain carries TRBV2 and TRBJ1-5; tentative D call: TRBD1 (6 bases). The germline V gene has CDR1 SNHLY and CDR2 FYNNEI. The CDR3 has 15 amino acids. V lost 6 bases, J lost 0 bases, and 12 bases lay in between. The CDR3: CASRRQENSNQPQHF. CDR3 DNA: TGTGCCAGCAGGCGACAGGAAAATAGCAATCAGCCCCAGCATTTT.

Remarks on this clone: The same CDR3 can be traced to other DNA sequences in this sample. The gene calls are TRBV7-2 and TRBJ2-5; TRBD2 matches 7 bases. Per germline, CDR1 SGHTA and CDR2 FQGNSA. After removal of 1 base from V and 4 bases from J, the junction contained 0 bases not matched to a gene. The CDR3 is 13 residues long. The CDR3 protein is CASSLGGGETQYF. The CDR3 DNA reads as TGTGCCAGCAGCTTAGGCGGGGGAGAGACCCAGTACTTC. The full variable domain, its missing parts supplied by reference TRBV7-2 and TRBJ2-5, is GAGVSQSPSNKVTEKGKDVELRCDPISGHTALYWYRQSLGQGLEFLIYFQGNSAPDKSGLPSDRFSAERTGGSVSTLTIQRTQQEDSAVYLCASSLGGGETQYFGPGTRLLVL.

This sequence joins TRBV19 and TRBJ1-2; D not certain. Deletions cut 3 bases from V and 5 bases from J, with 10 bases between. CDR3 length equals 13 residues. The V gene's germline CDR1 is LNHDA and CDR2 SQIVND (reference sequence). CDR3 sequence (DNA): TGTGCCAGTAGTATCGGAGGAAGGTATGGCTACACCTTC. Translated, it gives CASSIGGRYGYTF.

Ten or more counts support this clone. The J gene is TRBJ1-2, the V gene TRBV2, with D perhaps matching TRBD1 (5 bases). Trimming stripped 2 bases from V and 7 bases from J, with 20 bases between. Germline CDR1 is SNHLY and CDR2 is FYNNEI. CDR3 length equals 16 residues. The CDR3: CASSEILRGRKAGYTF. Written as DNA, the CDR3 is TGTGCCAGCAGTGAAATTTTAAGGGGCCGAAAGGCTGGCTACACCTTC.

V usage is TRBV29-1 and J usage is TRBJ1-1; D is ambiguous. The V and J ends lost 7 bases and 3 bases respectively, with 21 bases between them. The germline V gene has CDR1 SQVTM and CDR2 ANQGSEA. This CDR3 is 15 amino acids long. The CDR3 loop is CSASLLVKADTEAFF. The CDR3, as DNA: TGCAGCGCCTCCCTTCTAGTAAAGGCGGACACTGAAGCTTTCTTT.

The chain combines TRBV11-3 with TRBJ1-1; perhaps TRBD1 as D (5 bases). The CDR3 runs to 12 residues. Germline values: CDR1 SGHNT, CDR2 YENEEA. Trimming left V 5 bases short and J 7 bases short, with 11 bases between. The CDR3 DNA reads TGTGCCAGCAGCCCCCGGGGACTTGAAGCTTTCTTT. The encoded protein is CASSPRGLEAFF.

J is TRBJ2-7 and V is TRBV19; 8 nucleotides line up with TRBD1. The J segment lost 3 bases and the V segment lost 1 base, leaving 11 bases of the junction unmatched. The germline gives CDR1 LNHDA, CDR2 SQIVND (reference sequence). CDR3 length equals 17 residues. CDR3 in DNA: TGTGCCAGTAGTATAGGGGCTTTGTTGGGGACAGGCTACGAGCAGTACTTC. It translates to CASSIGALLGTGYEQYF.

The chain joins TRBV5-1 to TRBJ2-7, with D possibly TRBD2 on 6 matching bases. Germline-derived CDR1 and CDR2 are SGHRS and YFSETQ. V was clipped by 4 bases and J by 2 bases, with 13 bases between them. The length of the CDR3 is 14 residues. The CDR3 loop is CASSPGGAAYEQYF. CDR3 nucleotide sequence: TGCGCCAGCAGCCCAGGCGGGGCAGCCTACGAGCAGTACTTC.

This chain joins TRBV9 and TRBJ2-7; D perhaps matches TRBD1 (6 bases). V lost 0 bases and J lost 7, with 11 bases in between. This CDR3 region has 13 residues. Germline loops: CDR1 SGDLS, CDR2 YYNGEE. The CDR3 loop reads CASSVAMDREQYF. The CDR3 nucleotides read TGTGCCAGCAGCGTAGCTATGGACAGAGAGCAGTACTTC.

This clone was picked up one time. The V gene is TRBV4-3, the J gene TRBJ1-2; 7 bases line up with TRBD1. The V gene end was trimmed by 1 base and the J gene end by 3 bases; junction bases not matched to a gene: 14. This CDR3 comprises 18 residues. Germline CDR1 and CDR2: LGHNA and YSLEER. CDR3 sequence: CASSQGPPLTGIYYGYTF. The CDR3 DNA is TGCGCCAGCAGCCAAGGCCCCCCCCTGACAGGGATCTACTATGGCTACACCTTC.

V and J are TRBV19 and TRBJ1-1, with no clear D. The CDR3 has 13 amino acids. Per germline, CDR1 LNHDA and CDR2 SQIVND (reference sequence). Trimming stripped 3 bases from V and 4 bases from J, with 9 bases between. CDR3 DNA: TGTGCCAGTAGTATGAGGGATCCCACTGAAGCTTTCTTT. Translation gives CASSMRDPTEAFF.

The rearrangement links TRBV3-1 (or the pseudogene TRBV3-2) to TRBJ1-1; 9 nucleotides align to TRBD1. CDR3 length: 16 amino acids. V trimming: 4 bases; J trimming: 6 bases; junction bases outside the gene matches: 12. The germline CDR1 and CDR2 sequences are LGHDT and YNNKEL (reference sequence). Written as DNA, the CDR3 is TGTGCCAGCAGCCCCGTTTTGACAGGGGGTCTGGCTGAAGCTTTCTTT. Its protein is CASSPVLTGGLAEAFF.

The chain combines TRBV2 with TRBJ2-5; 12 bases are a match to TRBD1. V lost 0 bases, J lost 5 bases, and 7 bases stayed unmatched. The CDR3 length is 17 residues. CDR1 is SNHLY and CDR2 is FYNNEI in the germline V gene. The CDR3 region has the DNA TGTGCCAGCAGTGAAGCCCGCGGGACAGGGGGCGTGGAGACCCAGTACTTC. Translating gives CASSEARGTGGVETQYF.

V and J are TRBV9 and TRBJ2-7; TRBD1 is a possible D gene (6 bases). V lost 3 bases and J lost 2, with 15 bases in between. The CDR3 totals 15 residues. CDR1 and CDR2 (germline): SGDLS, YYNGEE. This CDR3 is CASSADLRGTYEQYF. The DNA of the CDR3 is TGTGCCAGCAGCGCAGACCTCAGGGGCACCTACGAGCAGTACTTC.

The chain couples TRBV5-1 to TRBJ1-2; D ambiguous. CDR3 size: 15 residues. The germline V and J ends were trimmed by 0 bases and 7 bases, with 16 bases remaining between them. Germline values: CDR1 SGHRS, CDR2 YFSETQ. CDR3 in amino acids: CASSLGTSRAVGYTF. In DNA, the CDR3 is TGCGCCAGCAGCTTGGGGACTTCACGGGCCGTTGGCTACACCTTC.

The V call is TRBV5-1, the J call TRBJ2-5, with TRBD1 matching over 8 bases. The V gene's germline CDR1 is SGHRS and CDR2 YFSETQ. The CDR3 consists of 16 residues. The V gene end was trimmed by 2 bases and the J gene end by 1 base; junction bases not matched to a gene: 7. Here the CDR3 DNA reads TGCGCCAGCAGCTTCTCCGGGACAGGCAGCCAAGAGACCCAGTACTTC. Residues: CASSFSGTGSQETQYF.